The text below deals with one TCR beta chain. The junction departs from the called germline gene at one end, perhaps through a read error. The data belong to a study of kidney transplant recipient with SARS-CoV-2 infection. Germline-derived CDR1 and CDR2 are SNHLY and FYNNEI. The CDR3 extends over 13 amino acids. TCRdb recomputed calls from the reads with MiXCR, one row per CDR3 protein. Of about 240,000 distinct CDR3 sequences listed, 25% to 35% are singletons. The sample was a blood sample, taken at baseline and on day 111 from a kidney transplant recipient. The chain uses TRBV2 and TRBJ2-5, with D perhaps given as TRBD1 or TRBD2 (5 bases each). The TCR was taken from a male patient aged 25-45 years who had COVID-19 and was a kidney transplant recipient. Part of the T cell pool may stem from the graft donor. CDR3 in amino acids: CAGSEATLGDEYF. The CDR3 bases are TGTGCCGGCAGTGAGGCAACCCTAGGGGACGAGTACTTC.